The 15 T cell receptor beta chains in this list originate from one sample, sequenced in a study of shared clonotypes between healthy human individuals. Generated by immunoSEQ multiplex PCR, the TCRdb table keeps only in-frame clones and is missing some. The sample shows about 990,000 clones, about 84% of them seen only once. Sequences were obtained from memory CD4+ T cells from PBMCs. The sample's subset: CD45RA-negative fraction. These receptors were taken from a man aged 18 to 30 in good health. Some clones in this sample may be carry-over from other donors' samples.

The chain combines TRBV5-4 with TRBJ2-7; 8 positions agree with TRBD2. The J segment lost 3 bases and the V segment lost 0 bases, leaving 11 bases of the junction unmatched. This CDR3 spans 17 amino acids. Germline V CDR1 and CDR2: SGHNT, YYREEE (reference sequence). This chain's CDR3 is CASSLANPRAGVYEQYF. The CDR3 DNA follows: TGTGCCAGCAGCTTGGCCAACCCCAGAGCGGGGGTCTACGAGCAGTACTTC.

This chain connects TRBV28 to TRBJ2-1, with 8 bases that match TRBD2. With V trimmed by 7 bases and J by 2 bases, 4 bases remained unmatched. CDR1 is MDHEN and CDR2 is SYDVKM in the germline V gene. The CDR3 spans 14 residues. The CDR3: CASIAGGTYNEQFF. DNA of the CDR3: TGTGCCAGCATCGCGGGAGGAACCTACAATGAGCAGTTCTTC.

Note on this clone: The same CDR3 is also encoded by other DNA sequences in this sample. V usage is TRBV5-1 and J usage is TRBJ2-5; D is possibly TRBD1 or TRBD2 (5 bases each). In germline, CDR1 is SGHRS, CDR2 YFSETQ. V gave up 5 bases and J gave up 3 bases, with 11 bases separating them. This CDR3 has 13 residues. In DNA, the CDR3 is TGCGCCAGCAGTCTCGGGGCTGAAGAGACCCAGTACTTC. It translates to CASSLGAEETQYF.

This clone appeared a single time. The chain joins TRBV7-2 to TRBJ2-5, with D possibly being TRBD1 or TRBD2 (5 bases each). V lost 3 bases to trimming and J lost 0 bases, with 14 bases between them. Germline-derived CDR1 and CDR2 are SGHTA and FQGNSA. The CDR3 totals 16 residues. The CDR3 DNA follows: TGTGCCAGCAGCTTGGGAGCAGGGTGGGACCAAGAGACCCAGTACTTC. It specifies CASSLGAGWDQETQYF.

In its sample, this clone was seen once. The chain links TRBV6-6 to TRBJ1-4; 7 bases align to TRBD1. The V gene end was trimmed by 7 bases and the J gene end by 8 bases; junction bases not matched to a gene: 10. Looked up from germline, CDR1 is MNHNY and CDR2 is SVGAGI (reference sequence). This CDR3 has 14 amino acids. The CDR3 spells CASIDRAFGEKLFF. CDR3 coding DNA: TGTGCCAGCATCGACAGGGCATTCGGGGAAAAACTGTTTTTT.

The chain has TRBV5-1 and TRBJ2-1; the match to TRBD1 covers 8 bases. The V and J ends lost 4 bases and 8 bases, in that order; junction bases with no gene match: 8. Germline CDR1 and CDR2: SGHRS and YFSETQ. CDR3 length equals 14 residues. This CDR3 reads CASSGGQGGDEQFF. Here the CDR3 DNA reads TGCGCCAGCAGCGGTGGACAGGGTGGCGATGAGCAGTTCTTC.

CDR3 sequence reads: CASSKTREQFF. The CDR3 region has the DNA TGTGCCAGCAGTAAGACAAGGGAGCAGTTCTTC. The chain employs TRBV28 and TRBJ2-1; no definite D call. Trimming left V 5 bases short and J 10 bases short, with 9 bases between. This CDR3 spans 11 amino acids. Germline CDR1 is MDHEN and CDR2 is SYDVKM.

The chain couples TRBV10-3 to TRBJ1-2, with no clear D. This CDR3 comprises 14 residues. Trimming stripped 7 bases from V and 1 base from J, with 13 bases between. Germline loops: CDR1 ENHRY, CDR2 SYGVKD. DNA for the CDR3: TGTGCCATCACCTCCGACAACCTTAACTATGGCTACACCTTC. Translated: CAITSDNLNYGYTF.

This chain joins TRBV7-9 and TRBJ1-1; 9 bases align to TRBD1. This CDR3 spans 15 amino acids. Germline loops: CDR1 SEHNR, CDR2 FQNEAQ (reference sequence). Germline trimming cut 7 bases from V and 1 base from J; bases unmatched to any gene: 7. CDR3 in DNA: TGTGCCAGCACCTTCTCACAGGGGGCGAACACTGAAGCTTTCTTT. As protein: CASTFSQGANTEAFF.

This chain joins TRBV7-9 and TRBJ1-2; the D gene is possibly TRBD1 (6 bases). Germline V gene sequence: CDR1 SEHNR, CDR2 FQNEAQ (reference sequence). V was pared by 2 bases and J by 8 bases, with 15 bases between. The CDR3 is made up of 14 amino acids. In DNA form, the CDR3 reads TGTGCCAGCAGCTTAAATACAGGGCATCGCGGCTACACCTTC. Translation: CASSLNTGHRGYTF.

The chain combines TRBV15 with TRBJ1-5; 10 bases are shared with TRBD1. Germline values: CDR1 LNHNV, CDR2 YYDKDF (reference sequence). The CDR3 loop spans 14 amino acids. V was pared by 5 bases and J by 7 bases, with 5 bases of the junction left unmatched. The CDR3: CATSLGTGVQPQHF. CDR3 nucleotide sequence: TGTGCCACCAGCCTTGGGACAGGGGTGCAGCCCCAGCATTTT.

V is TRBV18 and J is TRBJ2-5, with TRBD1 matching over 7 bases. From germline, CDR1 is KGHSH and CDR2 LQKENI. V shed 3 bases and J 4 bases; nucleotides not matched to a gene: 8. The CDR3 loop spans 15 amino acids. The CDR3 bases are TGTGCCAGCTCACCCAGACAGGGATGGGGAGAGACCCAGTACTTC. Translation: CASSPRQGWGETQYF.

This clone was recorded many times. V and J are TRBV7-3 and TRBJ1-5; D remains unclear. Trimming took off 1 base at V and 3 bases at J, with 4 bases between the two ends. In germline, CDR1 is SGHTA, CDR2 FQGTGA. This CDR3 region has 13 residues. The CDR3 loop is CASSLNPNQPQHF. The CDR3 DNA is TGTGCCAGCAGCTTAAACCCCAATCAGCCCCAGCATTTT.

This clone is a singleton in its sample. The chain employs TRBV18 and TRBJ2-1; 7 bases map to TRBD1. Unmatched junction bases numbered 8, after V lost 5 bases and J lost 10 bases. Germline-derived CDR1 and CDR2 are KGHSH and LQKENI. The CDR3 runs 13 residues. CDR3 coding DNA: TGTGCCAGCTCATCGACACAGGGGTGGGAGCAGTTCTTC. This gives the protein CASSSTQGWEQFF.

The rearrangement links TRBV6-6 to TRBJ2-1; the match to TRBD1 covers 9 bases. CDR3 length equals 16 residues. V lost 6 bases, J lost 0 bases, and 6 bases stayed unmatched. The germline CDR1 and CDR2 sequences are MNHNY and SVGAGI (reference sequence). Here the CDR3 reads CASSPDRGISYNEQFF. CDR3 nucleotide sequence: TGTGCCAGCAGCCCCGACAGGGGGATCTCCTACAATGAGCAGTTCTTC.